This T cell receptor (beta chain) came from a study of PD-1 blockade in classical Hodgkin lymphoma. Study observations and caveats: Why repertoires differed is undefined; disease activity or prior therapy possibly contributed. At baseline, newly diagnosed patients reportedly showed less TCR diversity than healthy donors.

Time point meaning: newly diagnosed, previously untreated cHL patient sample. From thawed PBMCs, CD4+ T cells were purified using magnetic negative selection. Method: immunoSEQ multiplex PCR; TCRdb's copy keeps in-frame clones and lacks some. This table has about 32,000 clones, 88% appearing once. V dropped 6 bases and J dropped 6 bases, with 17 bases sitting between them. CDR3 length: 15 amino acids. Germline CDR1 is MNHNS and CDR2 is SASEGT. For this clone: Antigen specificity is unknown.

The sequencing sample was made of CD4+ T cells from blood. The chain carries TRBV6-1 and TRBJ2-2, with D perhaps assigned TRBD1 or TRBD2 (5 bases each). The clonotype comes from a human donor with classical Hodgkin lymphoma. For the CDR3, the DNA is TGTGCCAGCAGAGGGACGAGGGGACGGGCCGGGGAGCTGTTTTTT. It is translated as CASRGTRGRAGELFF.